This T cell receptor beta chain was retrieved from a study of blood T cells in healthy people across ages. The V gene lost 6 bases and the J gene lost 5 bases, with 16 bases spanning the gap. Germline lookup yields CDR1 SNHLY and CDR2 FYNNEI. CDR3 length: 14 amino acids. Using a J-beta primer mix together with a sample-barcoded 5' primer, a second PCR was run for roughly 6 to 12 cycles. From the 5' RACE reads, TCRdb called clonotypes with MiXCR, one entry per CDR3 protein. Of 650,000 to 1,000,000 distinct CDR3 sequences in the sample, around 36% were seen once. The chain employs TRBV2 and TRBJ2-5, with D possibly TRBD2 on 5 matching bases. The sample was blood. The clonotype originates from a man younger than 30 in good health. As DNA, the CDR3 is TGTGCCAGCAGGCGGGCCGGTCGGAAGGAGACCCAGTACTTC. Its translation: CASRRAGRKETQYF. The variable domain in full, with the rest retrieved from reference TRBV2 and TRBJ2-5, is EPEVTQTPSHQVTQMGQEVILRCVPISNHLYFYWYRQILGQKVEFLVSFYNNEISEKSEIFDDQFSVERPDGSNFTLKIRSTKLEDSAMYFCASRRAGRKETQYFGPGTRLLVL.